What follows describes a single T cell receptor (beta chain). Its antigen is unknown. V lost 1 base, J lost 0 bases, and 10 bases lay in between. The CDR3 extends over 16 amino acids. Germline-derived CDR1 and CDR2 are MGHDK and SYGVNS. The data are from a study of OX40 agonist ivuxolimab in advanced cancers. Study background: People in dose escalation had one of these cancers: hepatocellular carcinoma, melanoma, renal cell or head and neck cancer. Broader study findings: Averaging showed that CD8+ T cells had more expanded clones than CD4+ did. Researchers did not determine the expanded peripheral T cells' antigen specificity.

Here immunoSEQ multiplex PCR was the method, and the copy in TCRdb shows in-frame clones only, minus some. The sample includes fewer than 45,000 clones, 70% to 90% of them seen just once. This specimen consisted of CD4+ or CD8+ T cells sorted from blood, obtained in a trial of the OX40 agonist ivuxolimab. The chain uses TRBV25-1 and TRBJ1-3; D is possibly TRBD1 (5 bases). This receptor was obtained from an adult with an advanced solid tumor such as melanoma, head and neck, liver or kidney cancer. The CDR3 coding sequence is TGTGCCAGCAGTGAATGGAGCCAGGGCTCTGGAAACACCATATATTTT. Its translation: CASSEWSQGSGNTIYF.